This T cell receptor (beta chain) was sequenced in a study of blood T cell repertoires in COVID-19. In the original analysis: Amplifying reference gene primers gave estimates of nucleated cell counts. Sequencing was performed with immunoSEQ multiplex PCR; in TCRdb, only in-frame clones are kept and a portion is missing. For V, J and clone size, that table is used; D and trimming come from the DNA. The repertoire consists of 72,000 or so clones, with around nine tenths occurring once and the leading ten covering roughly 5.9%. Germline V gene lookup returns CDR1 SGHRS and CDR2 YFSETQ. The CDR3 covers 17 residues. Germline trimming cut 4 bases from V and 1 base from J; bases unmatched to any gene: 10.

This clonotype was sampled from a man in his fifties with active COVID-19. Sequencing was carried out using peripheral blood. The chain joins TRBV5-1 to TRBJ2-7, with 11 bases aligning to TRBD1. CDR3 nucleotide sequence: TGCGCCAGCAGCAGAATCGGCGGGACAGGGGGATCCTACGAGCAGTACTTC. Translation: CASSRIGGTGGSYEQYF. The full variable domain, its missing parts supplied by reference TRBV5-1 and TRBJ2-7, is KAGVTQTPRYLIKTRGQQVTLSCSPISGHRSVSWYQQTPGQGLQFLFEYFSETQRNKGNFPGRFSGRQFSNSRSEMNVSTLELGDSALYLCASSRIGGTGGSYEQYFGPGTRLTVT.